The T cell receptor beta chain under discussion was sequenced for a study of naive and memory T cell subsets. Germline V gene sequence: CDR1 SGHNT, CDR2 YYREEE (reference sequence). Trimming took off 0 bases at V and 2 bases at J, with 16 bases between the two ends. This CDR3 region has 17 residues. An equimolar mix of two oligonucleotides served as the beta constant-region primer for TRBC1 and TRBC2. Ligated cDNA was amplified by four rounds of PCR with nested alpha and beta constant-region primers and SP2. From the UMI-ligation and nested PCR reads, TCRdb called clonotypes with MiXCR, one entry per CDR3 protein. The sample yields approximately 140,000 distinct CDR3 sequences, 15% to 20% seen once. The study's findings and limits: In CD4 and CD8 cells, diversity dropped from naive through EMRA. No ground truth validated the naive and memory repertoire findings.

A note on this clonotype: What it binds is unknown.

This receptor was taken from a human donor in good health. Sequenced material: naive CD4+ T cells from blood. This sequence joins TRBV5-4 and TRBJ2-3; D possibly corresponds to TRBD2 (5 bases). The CDR3 nucleotides read TGTGCCAGCAGCTTGGACAAGCGGCCCCCACCCACAGATACGCAGTATTTT. Protein: CASSLDKRPPPTDTQYF.